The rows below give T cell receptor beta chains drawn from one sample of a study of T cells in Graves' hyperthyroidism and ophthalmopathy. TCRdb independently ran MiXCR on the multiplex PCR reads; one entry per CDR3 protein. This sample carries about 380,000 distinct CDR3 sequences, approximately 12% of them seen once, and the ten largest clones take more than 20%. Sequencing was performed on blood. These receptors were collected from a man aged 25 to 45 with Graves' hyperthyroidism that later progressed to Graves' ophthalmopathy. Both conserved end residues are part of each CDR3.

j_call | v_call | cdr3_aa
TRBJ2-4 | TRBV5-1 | CASSLAGVIQYF
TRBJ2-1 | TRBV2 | CASSDSGGKFF
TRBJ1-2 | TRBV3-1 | CASSQDLTQPDGYTF
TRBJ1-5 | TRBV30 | CACQTLGGNQPQHF
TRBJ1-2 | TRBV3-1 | CASSQDRRVLIYGYTF
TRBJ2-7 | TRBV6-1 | CATSESSGGSYEQYF
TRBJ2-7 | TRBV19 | CASRSSSSYEQYF
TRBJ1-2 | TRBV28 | CASRLLTGSGYTF
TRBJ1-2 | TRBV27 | CASDRGHSGNYGYTF
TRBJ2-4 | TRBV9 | CASSAGGVGDIQYF
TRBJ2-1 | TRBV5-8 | CASSGGTSPFVDEQFF